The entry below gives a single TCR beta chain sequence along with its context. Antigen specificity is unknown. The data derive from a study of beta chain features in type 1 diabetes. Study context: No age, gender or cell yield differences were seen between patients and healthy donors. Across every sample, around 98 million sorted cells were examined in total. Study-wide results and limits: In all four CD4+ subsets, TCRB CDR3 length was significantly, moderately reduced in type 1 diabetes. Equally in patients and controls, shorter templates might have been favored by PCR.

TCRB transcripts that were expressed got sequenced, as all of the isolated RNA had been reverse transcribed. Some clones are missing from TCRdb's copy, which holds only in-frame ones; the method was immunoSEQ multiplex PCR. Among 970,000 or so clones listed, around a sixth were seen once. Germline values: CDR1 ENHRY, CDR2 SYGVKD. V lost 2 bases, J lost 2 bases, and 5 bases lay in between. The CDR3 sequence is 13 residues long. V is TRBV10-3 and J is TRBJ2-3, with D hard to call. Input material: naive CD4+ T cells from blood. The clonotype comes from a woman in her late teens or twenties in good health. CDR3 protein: CAISEEITDTQYF. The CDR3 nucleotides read TGTGCCATCAGTGAGGAAATCACAGATACGCAGTATTTT.